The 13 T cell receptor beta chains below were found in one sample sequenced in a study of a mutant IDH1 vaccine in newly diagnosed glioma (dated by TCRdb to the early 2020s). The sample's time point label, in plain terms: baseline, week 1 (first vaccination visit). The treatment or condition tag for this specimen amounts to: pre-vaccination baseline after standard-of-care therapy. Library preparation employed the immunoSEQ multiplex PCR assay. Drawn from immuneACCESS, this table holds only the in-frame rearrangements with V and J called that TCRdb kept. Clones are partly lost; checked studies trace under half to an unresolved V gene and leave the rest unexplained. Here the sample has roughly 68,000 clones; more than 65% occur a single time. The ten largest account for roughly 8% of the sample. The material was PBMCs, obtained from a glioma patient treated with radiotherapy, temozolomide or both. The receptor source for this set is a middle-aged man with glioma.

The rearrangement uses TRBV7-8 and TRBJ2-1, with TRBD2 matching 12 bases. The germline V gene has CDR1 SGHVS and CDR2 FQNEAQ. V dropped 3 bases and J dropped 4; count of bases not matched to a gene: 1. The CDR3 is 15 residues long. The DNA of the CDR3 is TGTGCCAGCAGCTTCGGGACTAGCGGGTACAATGAGCAGTTCTTC. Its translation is CASSFGTSGYNEQFF.

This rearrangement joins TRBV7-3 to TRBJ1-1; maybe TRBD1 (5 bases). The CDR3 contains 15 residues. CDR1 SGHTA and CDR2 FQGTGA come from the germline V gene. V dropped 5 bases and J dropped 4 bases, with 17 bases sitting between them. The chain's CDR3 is CASSPEGGGVTEAFF. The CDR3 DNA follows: TGTGCCAGCAGCCCAGAGGGTGGGGGGGTCACTGAAGCTTTCTTT.

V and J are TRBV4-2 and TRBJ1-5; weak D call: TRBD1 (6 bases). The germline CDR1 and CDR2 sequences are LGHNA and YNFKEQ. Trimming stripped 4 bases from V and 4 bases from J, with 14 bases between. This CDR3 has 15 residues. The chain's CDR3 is CASSRQGRSNQPQHF. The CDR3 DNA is TGTGCCAGCAGCCGTCAGGGGAGGTCTAATCAGCCCCAGCATTTT.

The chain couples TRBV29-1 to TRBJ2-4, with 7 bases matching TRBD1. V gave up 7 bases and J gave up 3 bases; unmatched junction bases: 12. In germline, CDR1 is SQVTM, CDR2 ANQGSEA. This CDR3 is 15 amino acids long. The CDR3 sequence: CSANTGAPGKNIQYF. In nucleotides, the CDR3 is TGCAGCGCCAATACAGGGGCCCCGGGCAAAAACATTCAGTACTTC.

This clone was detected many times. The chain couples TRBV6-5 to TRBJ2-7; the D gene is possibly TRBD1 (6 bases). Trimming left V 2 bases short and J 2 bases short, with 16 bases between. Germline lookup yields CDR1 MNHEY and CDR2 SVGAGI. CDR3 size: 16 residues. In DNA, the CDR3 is TGTGCCAGCAGTTACCTCCGGGCAGGGGAAACCTACGAGCAGTACTTC. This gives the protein CASSYLRAGETYEQYF.

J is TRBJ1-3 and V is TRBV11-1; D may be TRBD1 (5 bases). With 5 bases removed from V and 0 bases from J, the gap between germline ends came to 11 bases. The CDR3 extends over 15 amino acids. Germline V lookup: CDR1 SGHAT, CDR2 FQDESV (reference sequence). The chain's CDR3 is CASSLRGSSGNTIYF. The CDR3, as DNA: TGTGCCAGCAGCCTTCGGGGGTCCTCTGGAAACACCATATATTTT.

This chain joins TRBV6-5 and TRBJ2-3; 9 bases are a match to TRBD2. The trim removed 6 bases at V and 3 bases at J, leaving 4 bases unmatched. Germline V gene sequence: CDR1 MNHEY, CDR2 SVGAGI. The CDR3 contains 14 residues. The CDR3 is CASRPGLATDTQYF. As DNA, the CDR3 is TGTGCCAGCAGACCGGGACTAGCAACAGATACGCAGTATTTT.

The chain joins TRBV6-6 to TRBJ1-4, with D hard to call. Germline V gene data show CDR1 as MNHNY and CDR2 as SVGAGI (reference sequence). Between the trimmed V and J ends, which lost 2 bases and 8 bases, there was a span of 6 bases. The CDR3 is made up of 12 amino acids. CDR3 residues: CASSYREEKLFF. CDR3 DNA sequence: TGTGCCAGCAGTTACAGAGAGGAAAAACTGTTTTTT.

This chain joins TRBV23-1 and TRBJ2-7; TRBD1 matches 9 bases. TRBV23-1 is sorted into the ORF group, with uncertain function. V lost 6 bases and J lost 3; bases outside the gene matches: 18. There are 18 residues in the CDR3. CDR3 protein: CASRRGTGQNHLIYEQYF. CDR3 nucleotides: TGCGCCAGCAGACGGGGGACAGGGCAGAACCACCTAATCTACGAGCAGTACTTC.

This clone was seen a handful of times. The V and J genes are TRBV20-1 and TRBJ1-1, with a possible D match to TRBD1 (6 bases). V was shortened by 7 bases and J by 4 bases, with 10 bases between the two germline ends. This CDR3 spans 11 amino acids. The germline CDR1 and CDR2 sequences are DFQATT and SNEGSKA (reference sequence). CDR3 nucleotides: TGCAGTGGTGGGGACACCACTGAAGCTTTCTTT. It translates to CSGGDTTEAFF.

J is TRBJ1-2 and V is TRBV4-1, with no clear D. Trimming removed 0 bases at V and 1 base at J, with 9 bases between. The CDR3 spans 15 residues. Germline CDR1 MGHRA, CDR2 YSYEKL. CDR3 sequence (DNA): TGCGCCAGCAGCCAAGATGTGGAAATTAACTATGGCTACACCTTC. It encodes CASSQDVEINYGYTF.

The CDR3 DNA is TGCGCCAGCAGCGTCGGACTAGCGGGGACCAACTACCAAGAGACCCAGTACTTC. Translated, it gives CASSVGLAGTNYQETQYF. J is TRBJ2-5 and V is TRBV5-1; 12 bases are a match to TRBD2. The ends lost 4 bases at V and 0 bases at J; junction bases unmatched: 10. The CDR3 covers 18 residues. From germline, CDR1 is SGHRS and CDR2 YFSETQ.

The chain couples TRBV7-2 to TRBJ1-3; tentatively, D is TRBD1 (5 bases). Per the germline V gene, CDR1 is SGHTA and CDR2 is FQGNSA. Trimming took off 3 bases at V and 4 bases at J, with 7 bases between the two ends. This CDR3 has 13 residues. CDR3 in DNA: TGTGCCAGCAGCTTGGGGGTGGGAAACACCATATATTTT. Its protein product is CASSLGVGNTIYF.